Each of the 9 T cell receptor beta chains below was sequenced from the same sample in a study of vaccination and CD4 T cells after COVID-19 (dated by TCRdb to 2021 to 2024). Explained via the paper, the treatment or condition label denotes: roughly 11-day PBMC culture with coronavirus spike peptide pools or control peptides (ViraFEST assay). CD4+ T cells from unexposed donors were collected before the COVID-19 pandemic (2011-2018). The library was generated by PCR. The listed sequencing device is Illumina iSeq 100. DNA from cultured CD4+ T cells underwent TCR sequencing with the Oncomine TCR Beta short-read assay at the Johns Hopkins FTIC core. The QIAamp micro DNA kit was used to extract genomic DNA from the cultured CD4+ T cells. TCRdb trimmed the raw reads at Q25, called clones with MiXCR and kept productive beta chains. Here each entry gathers all rows of one CDR3 protein and keeps the most common genes and DNA. This sample holds roughly 10,000 distinct CDR3 sequences; 44% were observed only once. The biggest ten clones account for about an eighth of the sample.

Antigen specificity for these receptors is unknown. Sequenced material: CD4+ T cells from blood, cultured in vitro. The receptor source for this set is a human donor in good health.

The V gene is TRBV4-3, the J gene TRBJ1-3; D perhaps matches TRBD1 (5 bases). The CDR3 is 16 amino acids. Germline V gives CDR1 LGHNA, CDR2 YSLEER. The V end was cut by 0 bases, the J end by 4 bases, with 13 bases between. In nucleotides, the CDR3 is TGCGCCAGCAGCCAAGATCTAGGGGCAGGAGGAAACACCATATATTTT. It is translated as CASSQDLGAGGNTIYF.

This clonotype has just a few counts. This rearrangement joins TRBV6-1 to TRBJ2-3; D is unclear. Trimming shortened V by 6 bases and J by 5 bases, and 9 bases separated the two germline ends. There are 12 residues in the CDR3. Per germline, CDR1 MNHNS and CDR2 SASEGT. The CDR3 bases are TGTGCCAGCAGAGCGACTGGAGATACGCAGTATTTT. Its protein is CASRATGDTQYF.

This clonotype was counted between two and nine times. The chain couples TRBV2 to TRBJ1-1, with no clear D. Trimming removed 7 bases at V and 2 bases at J, with 14 bases between. Germline CDR1 reads SNHLY; CDR2 reads FYNNEI. The CDR3 has 14 residues. The CDR3 sequence: CASTDRRGNTEAFF. DNA of the CDR3: TGTGCCAGCACCGACCGACGGGGAAACACTGAAGCTTTCTTT. Full variable domain (missing parts from reference TRBV2 and TRBJ1-1): EPEVTQTPSHQVTQMGQEVILRCVPISNHLYFYWYRQILGQKVEFLVSFYNNEISEKSEIFDDQFSVERPDGSNFTLKIRSTKLEDSAMYFCASTDRRGNTEAFFGQGTRLTVV.

This chain uses TRBV7-2 with TRBJ2-2; no clear D. Trimming removed 3 bases at V and 1 base at J, with 6 bases between. This CDR3 contains 14 residues. Germline CDR1 reads SGHTA; CDR2 reads FQGNSA. CDR3 sequence reads: CASSFVRNTGELFF. CDR3 nucleotides: TGTGCCAGCAGCTTTGTACGGAACACCGGGGAGCTGTTTTTT.

This clonotype is categorized as medium-sized. The V call is TRBV24-1, the J call TRBJ1-2, with 9 bases lining up with TRBD1. V lost 4 bases, J lost 3 bases, and 8 bases stayed unmatched. Germline CDR1 and CDR2: KGHDR and SFDVKD. CDR3 length equals 16 residues. This chain's CDR3 is CATSDDLDRGDYGYTF. CDR3 in DNA: TGTGCCACCAGTGACGACCTGGACAGGGGCGACTATGGCTACACCTTC.

The genes are TRBV7-9 and TRBJ1-2; TRBD1 might be the D (6 bases). Trimming shortened V by 0 bases and J by 5 bases, and 16 bases separated the two germline ends. Per the germline V gene, CDR1 is SEHNR and CDR2 is FQNEAQ (reference sequence). This CDR3 comprises 16 residues. Written as DNA, the CDR3 is TGTGCCAGCAGCTTAGCAGGGGGAGGCCTGCGGTATGGCTACACCTTC. It encodes CASSLAGGGLRYGYTF.

The CDR3 sequence: CARSLKLNPGEGTDYGYTF. DNA for the CDR3: TGTGCCAGAAGCTTGAAACTAAATCCGGGGGAGGGGACTGACTATGGCTACACCTTC. The chain uses TRBV5-3 and TRBJ1-2; maybe TRBD1 (5 bases). TRBV5-3 is an ORF; its function is uncertain. The CDR3 is 19 residues long. The V end lost 1 base, the J end lost 3 bases, and 25 bases lay between the germline ends.

V and J are TRBV19 and TRBJ2-1; 9 nucleotides line up with TRBD2. After removal of 5 bases from V and 4 bases from J, the junction contained 12 bases not matched to a gene. CDR3 length: 17 amino acids. The germline V gene encodes CDR1 LNHDA and CDR2 SQIVND (reference sequence). The CDR3 spells CASSLRSSGTRYNEQFF. The CDR3 coding sequence is TGTGCCAGTAGTCTCCGGTCTAGCGGGACGCGTTACAATGAGCAGTTCTTC.

This clonotype was detected only a few times. The V and J genes are TRBV7-6 and TRBJ2-2; tentatively, D is TRBD1 (6 bases). The CDR3 covers 17 residues. CDR1 and CDR2 (germline): SGHVS, FNYEAQ. V was cut by 4 bases and J by 0 bases, with 15 bases left in between. The CDR3 loop is CASSSLAGVPNTGELFF. Written as DNA, the CDR3 is TGTGCCAGCAGCTCCCTCGCAGGGGTTCCGAACACCGGGGAGCTGTTTTTT.